The 27 T cell receptor beta chains below come from one sample, sequenced in a study of shared clonotypes between healthy human individuals. Some clones are missing from TCRdb's copy, which holds only in-frame ones; the method was immunoSEQ multiplex PCR. The data contain approximately 400,000 clones, about 96% of them singletons. Sequenced input: memory CD8+ T cells sorted from blood. The sample's subset: CD45RO+ cells pooled with CCR7-negative TemRA cells. Receptor source: a young man in good health.

This sequence joins TRBV28 and TRBJ2-1; D may match TRBD1 or TRBD2 (5 bases each). Trimming cost V 2 bases and J 12 bases, with 11 bases left between them. CDR1 and CDR2 (germline): MDHEN, SYDVKM. The length of the CDR3 is 12 residues. The CDR3 DNA is TGTGCCAGCAGTTTAGGCCGGGGCGGGCAGTTCTTC. Translation gives CASSLGRGGQFF.

The J gene is TRBJ2-1, the V gene TRBV9; tentatively, D is TRBD1 or TRBD2 (5 bases each). The germline V gene encodes CDR1 SGDLS and CDR2 YYNGEE. The CDR3 is 13 amino acids. The ends were cut back, 0 bases at V and 6 bases at J, with 7 bases in the middle. The CDR3 nucleotides are TGTGCCAGCAGCGTAGCCGGGACCAATGAGCAGTTCTTC. Protein product: CASSVAGTNEQFF.

V and J are TRBV5-1 and TRBJ1-1, with D uncertain. CDR3 size: 11 residues. V lost 5 bases and J lost 7, with 9 bases in between. Germline V gene lookup returns CDR1 SGHRS and CDR2 YFSETQ. CDR3 amino acids: CASREVGEAFF. The DNA of the CDR3 is TGCGCCAGCAGGGAGGTGGGTGAAGCTTTCTTT. Full variable domain (outside the CDR3, taken from reference TRBV5-1 and TRBJ1-1): KAGVTQTPRYLIKTRGQQVTLSCSPISGHRSVSWYQQTPGQGLQFLFEYFSETQRNKGNFPGRFSGRQFSNSRSEMNVSTLELGDSALYLCASREVGEAFFGQGTRLTVV.

The chain recombines TRBV29-1 with TRBJ1-2; D not certain. Deletions cut 6 bases from V and 5 bases from J, with 10 bases between. Germline CDR1 and CDR2: SQVTM and ANQGSEA. The CDR3 length is 11 residues. In DNA, the CDR3 is TGCAGCGTGACCGGACCGTATGGCTACACCTTC. This translates into CSVTGPYGYTF.

This sequence joins TRBV19 and TRBJ2-7, with TRBD2 identical over 11 bases. The germline CDR1 and CDR2 sequences are LNHDA and SQIVND (reference sequence). The CDR3 is 16 residues long. J gave up 1 base and V 2 bases, and 4 bases lay outside the gene matches. The CDR3 is CASSITTSGVSYEQYF. The CDR3 DNA reads as TGTGCCAGTAGTATAACGACTAGCGGGGTTTCCTACGAGCAGTACTTC.

The rearrangement joins TRBV6-5 to TRBJ2-1; TRBD2 matches 8 bases. The V segment lost 0 bases and the J segment 5 bases; nucleotides outside the gene matches: 3. The germline V gene has CDR1 MNHEY and CDR2 SVGAGI. The CDR3 covers 15 residues. The CDR3 DNA reads as TGTGCCAGCAGTTACTCAACGGGAGGGCACAATGAGCAGTTCTTC. This gives the protein CASSYSTGGHNEQFF.

The V call is TRBV19, the J call TRBJ2-5, with TRBD1 matching over 8 bases. The CDR3 contains 14 residues. CDR1 and CDR2 (germline): LNHDA, SQIVND (reference sequence). The trim removed 0 bases at V and 5 bases at J, leaving 2 bases unmatched. This CDR3 is CASSIDRGRETQYF. For the CDR3, the DNA is TGTGCCAGTAGTATAGACAGGGGGCGCGAGACCCAGTACTTC.

This sequence joins TRBV19 and TRBJ2-2; a weak D match, TRBD2 (5 bases). Germline CDR1 is LNHDA and CDR2 is SQIVND (reference sequence). This CDR3 contains 14 residues. Deletions cut 3 bases from V and 3 bases from J, with 8 bases between. The CDR3 loop is CASSIAEDTGELFF. The DNA of the CDR3 is TGTGCCAGTAGTATTGCGGAGGACACCGGGGAGCTGTTTTTT.

On this clone itself: The same CDR3 also results from other DNA sequences found in this sample. The rearrangement joins TRBV30 to TRBJ2-7; 7 positions match TRBD2. V was pared by 0 bases and J by 4 bases, with 0 bases of the junction left unmatched. CDR1 is GTSNPN, CDR2 SVGIG, per germline (reference sequence). This CDR3 has 12 amino acids. The CDR3 loop reads CAWSVAGYEQYF. As DNA, the CDR3 is TGTGCCTGGAGTGTAGCGGGATACGAGCAGTACTTC. The whole variable domain, remainder taken from reference TRBV30 and TRBJ2-7, is SQTIHQWPATLVQPVGSPLSLECTVEGTSNPNLYWYRQAAGRGLQLLFYSVGIGQISSEVPQNLSASRPQDRQFILSSKKLLLSDSGFYLCAWSVAGYEQYFGPGTRLTVT.

J is TRBJ1-3 and V is TRBV6-5, with D unclear. The CDR3 runs 14 residues. Trimming shortened V by 0 bases and J by 7 bases, and 10 bases separated the two germline ends. Germline values: CDR1 MNHEY, CDR2 SVGAGI. DNA for the CDR3: TGTGCCAGCAGTTACTCGATGGTAGGGAACACCATATATTTT. Encoded protein: CASSYSMVGNTIYF.

V is TRBV29-1 and J is TRBJ2-5, with 8 bases aligning to TRBD1. With 5 bases clipped from V and 2 bases from J, the junction kept 7 bases outside the gene matches. The length of the CDR3 is 14 residues. Per the germline V gene, CDR1 is SQVTM and CDR2 is ANQGSEA. In nucleotides, the CDR3 is TGCAGCGTTCACAGGGGGTCGTTACAAGAGACCCAGTACTTC. Translation: CSVHRGSLQETQYF.

The chain has TRBV5-6 and TRBJ2-7; possibly TRBD2 for D (6 bases). The V and J ends lost 7 bases and 3 bases respectively, with 20 bases between them. In germline, CDR1 is SGHDT, CDR2 YYEEEE. There are 15 residues in the CDR3. The CDR3 bases are TGTGCCAGCTCATTGGGGAGCGGGTTCAACTACGAGCAGTACTTC. Amino acid sequence: CASSLGSGFNYEQYF. Combining the CDR3 with reference TRBV5-6 and TRBJ2-7 gives the whole variable domain DAGVTQSPTHLIKTRGQQVTLRCSPKSGHDTVSWYQQALGQGPQFIFQYYEEEERQRGNFPDRFSGHQFPNYSSELNVNALLLGDSALYLCASSLGSGFNYEQYFGPGTRLTVT.

This clone appeared once. The rearrangement joins TRBV5-1 to TRBJ2-1, with D possibly being TRBD1 or TRBD2 (5 bases each). Germline values: CDR1 SGHRS, CDR2 YFSETQ. The CDR3 runs to 17 residues. The ends were cut back, 2 bases at V and 6 bases at J, with 21 bases in the middle. The CDR3 DNA follows: TGCGCCAGCAGCTTTGGGTTCCCCTCCGGGGCAAGCAATGAGCAGTTCTTC. This gives the protein CASSFGFPSGASNEQFF.

The chain combines TRBV11-2 with TRBJ2-1; tentatively, D is TRBD1 (5 bases). The germline V gene encodes CDR1 SGHAT and CDR2 FQNNGV. The CDR3 runs 15 residues. Trimming removed 5 bases at V and 10 bases at J, with 21 bases between. This CDR3 is CASSPTPRQGVEQFF. The CDR3 DNA reads as TGTGCCAGCAGCCCAACCCCCCGCCAAGGGGTCGAGCAGTTCTTC. The variable domain in full, completed from reference TRBV11-2 and TRBJ2-1, reads EAGVAQSPRYKIIEKRQSVAFWCNPISGHATLYWYQQILGQGPKLLIQFQNNGVVDDSQLPKDRFSAERLKGVDSTLKIQPAKLEDSAVYLCASSPTPRQGVEQFFGPGTRLTVL.

V gene TRBV5-1 combines with J gene TRBJ1-1; D is perhaps TRBD1 (5 bases). The CDR3 totals 16 residues. Germline values: CDR1 SGHRS, CDR2 YFSETQ. V was cut by 1 base and J by 3 bases, with 16 bases left in between. CDR3 protein: CASSLLGEQPYTEAFF. The CDR3 region has the DNA TGCGCCAGCAGCTTGCTGGGGGAACAGCCTTACACTGAAGCTTTCTTT.

The V call is TRBV5-1, the J call TRBJ1-2; TRBD1 is a possible D gene (6 bases). V lost 5 bases to trimming and J lost 2 bases, with 13 bases between them. In germline, CDR1 is SGHRS, CDR2 YFSETQ. The CDR3 extends over 14 amino acids. The CDR3 spells CASSPGAGNYGYTF. DNA for the CDR3: TGCGCCAGCAGTCCAGGGGCAGGGAACTATGGCTACACCTTC.

The V gene is TRBV11-2, the J gene TRBJ2-3; D perhaps matches TRBD1 (5 bases). The V end lost 5 bases, the J end lost 1 base, and 7 bases lay between the germline ends. Germline loops: CDR1 SGHAT, CDR2 FQNNGV. The CDR3 is 13 residues long. CDR3 amino acids: CASSVRGTDTQYF. The CDR3 DNA is TGTGCCAGCAGCGTCAGGGGCACAGATACGCAGTATTTT.

This chain joins TRBV5-8 and TRBJ2-1; D possibly corresponds to TRBD2 (6 bases). The germline V gene encodes CDR1 SGHTS and CDR2 YDEGEE. V was shortened by 1 base and J by 9 bases, with 17 bases between the two germline ends. This CDR3 spans 15 amino acids. In DNA form, the CDR3 reads TGTGCCAGCAGCTTGAAGTCGTACGGGAGTGGTGAGCAGTTCTTC. It is translated as CASSLKSYGSGEQFF. The full variable domain, completed using reference TRBV5-8 and TRBJ2-1, is EAGVTQSPTHLIKTRGQQATLRCSPISGHTSVYWYQQALGLGLQFLLWYDEGEERNRGNFPPRFSGRQFPNYSSELNVNALELEDSALYLCASSLKSYGSGEQFFGPGTRLTVL.

The chain is built from TRBV7-2 and TRBJ1-2; maybe TRBD1 (5 bases). The CDR3 is 14 residues long. V was trimmed by 3 bases and J by 7 bases, leaving 15 bases between them. Germline-derived CDR1 and CDR2 are SGHTA and FQGNSA. CDR3 region: CASSFQDGGGGYTF. The CDR3 DNA sequence: TGTGCCAGCAGCTTTCAAGACGGTGGGGGTGGCTACACCTTC. Using reference TRBV7-2 and TRBJ1-2 for the parts outside the CDR3, the full variable domain is GAGVSQSPSNKVTEKGKDVELRCDPISGHTALYWYRQSLGQGLEFLIYFQGNSAPDKSGLPSDRFSAERTGGSVSTLTIQRTQQEDSAVYLCASSFQDGGGGYTFGSGTRLTVV.

The genes are TRBV2 and TRBJ2-3; D gene uncertain. CDR1 and CDR2 from the germline V gene are SNHLY and FYNNEI. Trimming left V 3 bases short and J 7 bases short, with 8 bases between. The CDR3 length is 12 residues. CDR3 sequence: CASSEEIYTQYF. DNA of the CDR3: TGTGCCAGCAGTGAGGAAATTTATACGCAGTATTTT.

This sequence joins TRBV7-9 and TRBJ2-5; D may be TRBD1 or TRBD2 (6 bases each). Germline V lookup: CDR1 SEHNR, CDR2 FQNEAQ (reference sequence). V was clipped by 1 base and J by 5 bases, with 11 bases between them. This CDR3 comprises 14 residues. The DNA of the CDR3 is TGTGCCAGCAGCTTAGTGGGGGCGGGGGAGACCCAGTACTTC. Protein: CASSLVGAGETQYF.

CDR3 sequence: CASSLRTVTDTQYF. The CDR3 coding sequence is TGTGCCAGCAGTCTGAGGACCGTCACAGATACGCAGTATTTT. V gene TRBV27 combines with J gene TRBJ2-3; D is uncertain. V dropped 5 bases and J dropped 2 bases, with 11 bases sitting between them. Germline V CDR1 and CDR2: MNHEY, SMNVEV (reference sequence). This CDR3 is built from 14 residues.

The chain employs TRBV11-2 and TRBJ1-6, with a possible D match to TRBD1 (5 bases). This CDR3 is 14 amino acids long. Germline assignment: CDR1 SGHAT and CDR2 FQNNGV. V gave up 1 base and J gave up 11 bases, with 12 bases separating them. The CDR3 region is CASSLVREGPPLHF. DNA of the CDR3: TGTGCCAGCAGCTTAGTCAGGGAGGGTCCACCCCTCCACTTT.

V usage is TRBV6-5 and J usage is TRBJ2-7; tentatively, D is TRBD1 or TRBD2 (5 bases each). CDR1 and CDR2 from the germline V gene are MNHEY and SVGAGI. The CDR3 sequence is 14 residues long. V lost 7 bases and J 7 bases, leaving 20 bases between the germline ends. CDR3 in DNA: TGTGCCAGCACCTCATGGGGGACCAGTACGGAGCAGTACTTC. Protein: CASTSWGTSTEQYF.

The gene calls are TRBV28 and TRBJ2-1; TRBD2 matches at 14 bases. The junction had 14 bases not matched to a gene; V was cut back by 6 bases and J by 4 bases. The CDR3 is 19 residues long. Germline assignment: CDR1 MDHEN and CDR2 SYDVKM. The CDR3 coding sequence is TGTGCCAGCAGCCCAGTAAAGACTAGCGGGAGGGTACAGTACAATGAGCAGTTCTTC. Translated, it gives CASSPVKTSGRVQYNEQFF.

This sequence joins TRBV29-1 and TRBJ2-4; 7 bases align to TRBD2. This CDR3 region has 14 residues. Germline assignment: CDR1 SQVTM and CDR2 ANQGSEA. V lost 4 bases, J lost 6 bases, and 9 bases stayed unmatched. DNA of the CDR3: TGCAGCGTTGTGGCCAGCGGGACTGGAAACATTCAGTACTTC. This translates into CSVVASGTGNIQYF.

In this sample, this clone turned up once. This rearrangement joins TRBV6-5 to TRBJ1-1; D might be TRBD1 (6 bases). Per germline, CDR1 MNHEY and CDR2 SVGAGI. The germline V and J ends were trimmed by 2 bases and 0 bases, with 10 bases remaining between them. There are 15 residues in the CDR3. CDR3 in amino acids: CASSYGGSMNTEAFF. Here the CDR3 DNA reads TGTGCCAGCAGTTACGGGGGCTCCATGAACACTGAAGCTTTCTTT.